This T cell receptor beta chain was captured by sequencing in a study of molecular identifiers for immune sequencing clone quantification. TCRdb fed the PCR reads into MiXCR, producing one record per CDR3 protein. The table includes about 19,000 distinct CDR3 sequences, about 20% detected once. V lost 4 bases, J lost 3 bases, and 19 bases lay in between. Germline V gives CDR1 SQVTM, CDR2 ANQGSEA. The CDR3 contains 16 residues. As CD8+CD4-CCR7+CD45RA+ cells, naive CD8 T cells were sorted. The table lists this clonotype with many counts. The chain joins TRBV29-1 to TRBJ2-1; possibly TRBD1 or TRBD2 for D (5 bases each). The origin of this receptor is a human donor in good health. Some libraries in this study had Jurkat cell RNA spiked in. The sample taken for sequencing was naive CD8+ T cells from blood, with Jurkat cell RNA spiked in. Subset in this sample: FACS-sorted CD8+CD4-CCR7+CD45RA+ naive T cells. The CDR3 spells CSVGGALGTLYNEQFF. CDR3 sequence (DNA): TGCAGCGTTGGGGGCGCCCTCGGGACCCTCTACAATGAGCAGTTCTTC.